This entry features one TCR beta chain sequence. The target antigen is unknown. Described time point: week 23, last vaccination. A 20-mer mutant IDH1 peptide at 300 ug was injected subcutaneously with topical imiquimod. Trimming left V 2 bases short and J 2 bases short, with 7 bases between. The CDR3 length is 13 residues. Germline assignment: CDR1 MNHNY and CDR2 SVGAGI (reference sequence). Data came from immunoSEQ multiplex PCR; TCRdb stores just in-frame clones and leaves some out. There are 50,000 to 70,000 clones in the sample; 80% to 90% occur only once, and over 7% lies in the top ten. This sample stems from a study of a mutant IDH1 vaccine in newly diagnosed glioma. Looking at the study overall: Beginning 4-6 weeks after radiotherapy alone, or with temozolomide cycles, vaccination took place.

Study observations and caveats: Whatever changes occurred in top peripheral T cell clonotypes seemed unrelated to pseudoprogression.

Material: PBMCs, obtained from a glioma patient whose treatment included an IDH1 peptide vaccine. This TCR was sampled from a woman aged 40 to 50 with glioma. Some clones in this sample may be carry-over from other donors' samples. The chain uses TRBV6-6 and TRBJ2-7; D ambiguous. Here the CDR3 DNA reads TGTGCCAGCAGTTACCACCGAACCTACGAGCAGTACTTC. It encodes CASSYHRTYEQYF.